The entry below gives a single TCR beta chain sequence along with its context. This sample was included in a study of cytomegalovirus exposure and HLA in healthy donors. Study at large: Membership in the Caucasian-associated ancestry cluster was found for approximately 85% of 398 genotyped donors.

Use of 60 Vbeta and 13 Jbeta primers characterized the PCR. Only in-frame clones appear in the TCRdb table, and some are missing; sequencing was by immunoSEQ multiplex PCR. The data contain about 190,000 clones, 60% to 85% of them singletons. This clonotype originated in a middle-aged woman in good health and CMV-seronegative. The sequencing input was PBMCs.

The CDR3 here is CASSEAGGYEQYF. As DNA, the CDR3 is TGTGCCAGCAGTGAAGCGGGTGGCTACGAGCAGTACTTC. The chain links TRBV25-1 to TRBJ2-7; a possible D gene is TRBD2 (5 bases). The germline CDR1 and CDR2 sequences are MGHDK and SYGVNS. The CDR3 has 13 amino acids. The V gene lost 2 bases and the J gene lost 3 bases, with 8 bases spanning the gap.